The 10 T cell receptor beta chains reported below all come from one sample, sequenced in a study of technical replicates of blood from several donors. The method was immunoSEQ multiplex PCR; TCRdb's version includes in-frame clones alone and lacks a portion of them. Of 87,000 or so clones listed, under 95% are singletons. The specimen sequenced was T cells isolated from PBMCs. These receptors were collected from a human donor in good health.

This chain uses TRBV5-1 with TRBJ1-1; D is unclear. The CDR3 sequence is 15 residues long. V lost 4 bases to trimming and J lost 1 base, with 14 bases between them. CDR1 SGHRS and CDR2 YFSETQ come from the germline V gene. CDR3 region: CASSPTSTANTEAFF. In DNA form, the CDR3 reads TGCGCCAGCAGCCCTACCTCCACAGCGAACACTGAAGCTTTCTTT. The full variable domain, in which reference TRBV5-1 and TRBJ1-1 provide the parts outside the CDR3, is KAGVTQTPRYLIKTRGQQVTLSCSPISGHRSVSWYQQTPGQGLQFLFEYFSETQRNKGNFPGRFSGRQFSNSRSEMNVSTLELGDSALYLCASSPTSTANTEAFFGQGTRLTVV.

The chain combines TRBV11-2 with TRBJ1-2; 9 bases are shared with TRBD1. Germline V gene lookup returns CDR1 SGHAT and CDR2 FQNNGV. The CDR3 sequence is 17 residues long. With V trimmed by 0 bases and J by 5 bases, 10 bases remained unmatched. CDR3 DNA: TGTGCCAGCAGCTTAGATGAAGTGACAGGGGGATCATATGGCTACACCTTC. The encoded protein is CASSLDEVTGGSYGYTF.

The rearrangement links TRBV18 to TRBJ1-1; TRBD1 is a possible D gene (5 bases). The CDR3 is 11 amino acids. The V and J ends lost 9 bases and 5 bases respectively, with 10 bases between them. Per the germline V gene, CDR1 is KGHSH and CDR2 is LQKENI. The DNA for the CDR3 is TGTGCCAGTTCGACAGCAACTGAAGCTTTCTTT. This codes for CASSTATEAFF.

The chain combines TRBV5-6 with TRBJ2-6, with a tentative D call TRBD1 (6 bases). V shed 7 bases and J shed 7 bases, with 12 bases lying between them. The CDR3 totals 13 residues. Germline CDR1 reads SGHDT; CDR2 reads YYEEEE. In DNA, the CDR3 is TGTGCCAGCGCCAAGACAGGAGCCAACGTCCTGACTTTC. As protein: CASAKTGANVLTF.

The sample holds one count of this clone. This sequence joins TRBV4-1 and TRBJ1-1; 9 bases line up with TRBD1. CDR1 is MGHRA, CDR2 YSYEKL, per germline. With V trimmed by 6 bases and J by 5 bases, 10 bases remained unmatched. The CDR3 is 15 amino acids. The CDR3 sequence is CASRRPGQGRTEAFF. The DNA for the CDR3 is TGCGCCAGCAGGAGACCGGGACAGGGAAGGACTGAAGCTTTCTTT.

V and J are TRBV5-6 and TRBJ2-5, with 7 bases that match TRBD1. V lost 3 bases and J lost 2; bases outside the gene matches: 19. Germline V gene data show CDR1 as SGHDT and CDR2 as YYEEEE. The CDR3 is 19 amino acids. The CDR3 loop reads CASSSPTGSELGQQETQYF. The CDR3 DNA sequence: TGTGCCAGCAGCTCACCGACAGGGTCTGAGTTAGGCCAACAAGAGACCCAGTACTTC.

V gene TRBV18 combines with J gene TRBJ1-2; weak D call: TRBD1 (6 bases). V dropped 3 bases and J dropped 8 bases, with 16 bases sitting between them. There are 14 residues in the CDR3. Germline values: CDR1 KGHSH, CDR2 LQKENI. The CDR3 loop reads CASSPPTGLGGYTF. The CDR3, as DNA: TGTGCCAGCTCACCTCCGACAGGACTTGGGGGCTACACCTTC.

The V and J genes are TRBV30 and TRBJ2-7, with D possibly being TRBD2 (6 bases). The germline V gene has CDR1 GTSNPN and CDR2 SVGIG (reference sequence). The CDR3 consists of 12 residues. The V end was cut by 3 bases, the J end by 4 bases, with 10 bases between. The CDR3 nucleotides are TGTGCCTGGAGGAAGGAGGGTTACGAGCAGTACTTC. Its protein is CAWRKEGYEQYF.

J is TRBJ1-5 and V is TRBV5-1; possible D gene TRBD1, 6 bases. Germline CDR1 is SGHRS and CDR2 is YFSETQ. V gave up 1 base and J gave up 5 bases, with 10 bases separating them. CDR3 size: 14 residues. CDR3 sequence reads: CASSLWGPDQPQHF. CDR3 DNA sequence: TGCGCCAGCAGCTTGTGGGGGCCAGATCAGCCCCAGCATTTT.

This clone was counted once. The chain links TRBV19 to TRBJ2-1; D is uncertain. Germline values: CDR1 LNHDA, CDR2 SQIVND (reference sequence). V lost 3 bases to trimming and J lost 9 bases, with 9 bases between them. This CDR3 region has 12 residues. The CDR3 loop reads CASSIPYSEQFF. In DNA, the CDR3 is TGTGCCAGTAGTATTCCCTATAGTGAGCAGTTCTTC. Based on the CDR3 plus reference TRBV19 and TRBJ2-1, the full variable domain is DGGITQSPKYLFRKEGQNVTLSCEQNLNHDAMYWYRQDPGQGLRLIYYSQIVNDFQKGDIAEGYSVSREKKESFPLTVTSAQKNPTAFYLCASSIPYSEQFFGPGTRLTVL.